A single sample is the source of the 24 T cell receptor beta chains below, sequenced in a study of cytomegalovirus exposure and HLA in healthy donors. The PCR used 60 Vbeta and 13 Jbeta primers. Sequencing used immunoSEQ multiplex PCR; TCRdb keeps in-frame clones, though not all of them. The sample lists roughly 200,000 clones, about 82% occurring once. The sample taken for sequencing was PBMCs. The receptor set was obtained from a woman between 50 and 59 years old in good health and CMV-seronegative.

The V call is TRBV27, the J call TRBJ2-7, with 7 bases aligning to TRBD1. Unmatched junction bases numbered 6, after V lost 5 bases and J lost 5 bases. This CDR3 is built from 13 residues. Germline V gene sequence: CDR1 MNHEY, CDR2 SMNVEV (reference sequence). The CDR3 nucleotides are TGTGCCAGCAGTCCGGGACAGAATAACGAGCAGTACTTC. Its protein is CASSPGQNNEQYF.

This sequence joins TRBV28 and TRBJ1-2; 7 nucleotides agree with TRBD1. CDR3 size: 13 residues. CDR1 and CDR2 (germline): MDHEN, SYDVKM. The junction had 3 bases not matched to a gene; V was cut back by 6 bases and J by 2 bases. DNA for the CDR3: TGTGCCAGCAGAGACAGGGAAAACTATGGCTACACCTTC. Translated, it gives CASRDRENYGYTF.

This clone was detected only once. At one end the junction does not follow the germline gene, possibly because of a read error. The genes are TRBV7-9 and TRBJ2-7, with 8 bases lining up with TRBD2. From germline, CDR1 is SEHNR and CDR2 FQNEAQ (reference sequence). The CDR3 sequence is 19 residues long. CDR3: CSSSNSGELFRDLLGGQYF. The CDR3 DNA reads TGTTCCAGCAGCAATAGCGGGGAGTTGTTTCGGGACTTACTAGGGGGGCAGTACTTC.

This clone appeared a few times. The V and J genes are TRBV10-3 and TRBJ2-1, with D possibly matching TRBD2 (6 bases). Per germline, CDR1 ENHRY and CDR2 SYGVKD. The CDR3 spans 13 residues. V lost 2 bases to trimming and J lost 4 bases, with 6 bases between them. The CDR3 sequence: CAISEREYNEQFF. The DNA for the CDR3 is TGTGCCATCAGTGAGCGGGAGTACAATGAGCAGTTCTTC.

This chain uses TRBV18 with TRBJ2-7; D is undetermined. The germline V gene encodes CDR1 KGHSH and CDR2 LQKENI. There are 13 residues in the CDR3. The V end was cut by 3 bases, the J end by 0 bases, with 6 bases between. CDR3 nucleotide sequence: TGTGCCAGCTCACCGGCCGCCTCCTACGAGCAGTACTTC. Its translation: CASSPAASYEQYF.

The chain joins TRBV5-1 to TRBJ1-2, with TRBD1 as a possible D gene (5 bases). Germline V lookup: CDR1 SGHRS, CDR2 YFSETQ. Trimming left V 0 bases short and J 6 bases short, with 6 bases between. The CDR3 spans 12 residues. The CDR3, as DNA: TGCGCCAGCAGCTTGGTGGGGCATGGCTACACCTTC. This encodes CASSLVGHGYTF. Complete variable domain (other parts from reference TRBV5-1 and TRBJ1-2): KAGVTQTPRYLIKTRGQQVTLSCSPISGHRSVSWYQQTPGQGLQFLFEYFSETQRNKGNFPGRFSGRQFSNSRSEMNVSTLELGDSALYLCASSLVGHGYTFGSGTRLTVV.

This clone occurred a few times. The CDR3 is CASSPYRTGEVHQPQHF. The CDR3 region has the DNA TGTGCCAGCAGTCCTTATCGGACAGGGGAGGTTCATCAGCCCCAGCATTTT. The chain carries TRBV27 and TRBJ1-5; 9 nucleotides line up with TRBD1. The CDR3 totals 17 residues. Germline CDR1 is MNHEY and CDR2 is SMNVEV (reference sequence). With 5 bases clipped from V and 5 bases from J, the junction kept 13 bases outside the gene matches.

V gene TRBV4-1 combines with J gene TRBJ2-6; TRBD2 might be the D (7 bases). Trimming cost V 4 bases and J 2 bases, with 15 bases left between them. Germline CDR1 is MGHRA and CDR2 is YSYEKL. There are 17 residues in the CDR3. CDR3 sequence: CASSRLGGGTGANVLTF. The CDR3 coding sequence is TGCGCCAGCAGCCGACTTGGGGGGGGCACTGGGGCCAACGTCCTGACTTTC.

The V and J genes are TRBV7-2 and TRBJ2-5; 15 nucleotides match TRBD2. TRBJ2-7 matches the DNA end more closely, so the J call is doubtful. The CDR3 covers 16 residues. Per the germline V gene, CDR1 is SGHTA and CDR2 is FQGNSA. In nucleotides, the CDR3 is TGTGCCAGCAGCCTAGGGGGACTAGCGGGAGGATACGAGCAGTACTTC. As protein: CASSLGGLAGGYEQYF.

The chain recombines TRBV18 with TRBJ2-6; 10 nucleotides line up with TRBD2. Per germline, CDR1 KGHSH and CDR2 LQKENI. V trimming: 0 bases; J trimming: 4 bases; junction bases outside the gene matches: 6. CDR3 length: 18 amino acids. The chain's CDR3 is CASSPPGLAGAGANVLTF. The CDR3 nucleotides are TGTGCCAGCTCACCACCTGGCCTAGCGGGAGCGGGGGCCAACGTCCTGACTTTC.

This rearrangement joins TRBV6-5 to TRBJ1-2, with 12 bases aligning to TRBD1. Germline lookup yields CDR1 MNHEY and CDR2 SVGAGI. The J segment lost 10 bases and the V segment lost 2 bases, leaving 8 bases of the junction unmatched. CDR3 length equals 15 residues. This CDR3 reads CASSYRGQGAQVYTF. The CDR3 DNA follows: TGTGCCAGCAGTTACCGGGGACAGGGGGCGCAGGTCTACACCTTC.

This sequence joins TRBV28 and TRBJ1-2; the match to TRBD1 covers 7 bases. After removal of 6 bases from V and 8 bases from J, the junction contained 15 bases not matched to a gene. CDR1 and CDR2 (germline): MDHEN, SYDVKM. The CDR3 covers 15 residues. CDR3 protein: CASRKTGSGAKGYTF. CDR3 in DNA: TGTGCCAGCAGGAAGACAGGGTCGGGGGCGAAAGGCTACACCTTC.

This rearrangement joins TRBV19 to TRBJ2-1; D gene unclear. The CDR3 is 16 residues long. CDR1 LNHDA and CDR2 SQIVND come from the germline V gene (reference sequence). V was shortened by 3 bases and J by 3 bases, with 15 bases between the two germline ends. The CDR3 is CASSIFGSLFYNEQFF. Written as DNA, the CDR3 is TGTGCCAGTAGTATTTTCGGGTCTCTTTTCTACAATGAGCAGTTCTTC.

The chain has TRBV6-1 and TRBJ2-1; 7 bases map to TRBD2. CDR1 is MNHNS and CDR2 is SASEGT in the germline V gene. CDR3 length: 16 amino acids. V gave up 2 bases and J gave up 6 bases; unmatched junction bases: 10. CDR3 nucleotide sequence: TGTGCCAGCAGTGAAAGAGGACTAGTATCCATCAATGAGCAGTTCTTC. It codes for CASSERGLVSINEQFF.

The chain links TRBV7-2 to TRBJ1-5, with TRBD1 matching over 10 bases. The trim removed 4 bases at V and 9 bases at J, leaving 9 bases unmatched. The CDR3 consists of 15 residues. The germline CDR1 and CDR2 sequences are SGHTA and FQGNSA. CDR3 sequence: CASSSDRGWGVPQHF. The CDR3 bases are TGTGCCAGCAGCTCGGACAGGGGGTGGGGGGTGCCCCAGCATTTT.

The CDR3 DNA reads TGCGCCAGCAGCCAACTAAGGACAGCTTCCTACGAGCAGTACTTC. This translates into CASSQLRTASYEQYF. The chain carries TRBV4-3 and TRBJ2-7; a possible D gene is TRBD1 (6 bases). Germline CDR1 reads LGHNA; CDR2 reads YSLEER. V dropped 2 bases and J dropped 1 base, with 12 bases sitting between them. CDR3 length: 15 amino acids.

The CDR3 region has the DNA TGTGCCAGCAGTCCCAAGGGGTTCAGCTACAATGAGCAGTTCTTC. Its translation is CASSPKGFSYNEQFF. The rearrangement joins TRBV27 to TRBJ2-1; D might be TRBD1 (5 bases). V was trimmed by 5 bases and J by 3 bases, leaving 14 bases between them. The CDR3 length is 15 residues. CDR1 MNHEY and CDR2 SMNVEV come from the germline V gene (reference sequence).

The genes are TRBV29-1 and TRBJ1-1; 7 bases match TRBD1. The germline CDR1 and CDR2 sequences are SQVTM and ANQGSEA. The trim removed 1 base at V and 4 bases at J, leaving 9 bases unmatched. This CDR3 contains 15 residues. The CDR3: CSVEAPRGLITEAFF. In nucleotides, the CDR3 is TGCAGCGTTGAAGCCCCAAGGGGGCTGATCACTGAAGCTTTCTTT.

The J gene is TRBJ1-5, the V gene TRBV6-1, with D hard to call. V dropped 4 bases and J dropped 3 bases, with 7 bases sitting between them. Germline lookup yields CDR1 MNHNS and CDR2 SASEGT. There are 13 residues in the CDR3. The CDR3 DNA sequence: TGTGCCAGCAGTGGGCTGCCCAATCAGCCCCAGCATTTT. Its translation is CASSGLPNQPQHF.

The CDR3 protein is CASSPSARVFYGYTF. The CDR3 region has the DNA TGTGCCAGCAGCCCCTCGGCACGGGTCTTCTATGGCTACACCTTC. The chain joins TRBV7-9 to TRBJ1-2; D unresolved. The CDR3 has 15 residues. Germline assignment: CDR1 SEHNR and CDR2 FQNEAQ (reference sequence). V shed 5 bases and J shed 4 bases, with 17 bases lying between them.

The V and J genes are TRBV7-9 and TRBJ2-1, with 7 bases aligning to TRBD2. V gave up 5 bases and J gave up 7 bases; unmatched junction bases: 14. This CDR3 contains 16 residues. Germline V gives CDR1 SEHNR, CDR2 FQNEAQ (reference sequence). The CDR3 nucleotides read TGTGCCAGCAGCCCCCCGTTGGGCGGGAGTGAGAATGAGCAGTTCTTC. This codes for CASSPPLGGSENEQFF.

This chain links TRBV11-2 with TRBJ2-5; a weak D match, TRBD2 (7 bases). Trimming took off 1 base at V and 6 bases at J, with 12 bases between the two ends. The CDR3 loop spans 14 amino acids. Germline CDR1 SGHAT, CDR2 FQNNGV. The CDR3 sequence: CASSLGAGQQTQYF. Written as DNA, the CDR3 is TGTGCCAGCAGCTTAGGAGCGGGACAACAGACCCAGTACTTC. The full variable domain, in which reference TRBV11-2 and TRBJ2-5 provide the parts outside the CDR3, is EAGVAQSPRYKIIEKRQSVAFWCNPISGHATLYWYQQILGQGPKLLIQFQNNGVVDDSQLPKDRFSAERLKGVDSTLKIQPAKLEDSAVYLCASSLGAGQQTQYFGPGTRLLVL.

V and J are TRBV27 and TRBJ2-4, with TRBD1 identical over 7 bases. Germline loops: CDR1 MNHEY, CDR2 SMNVEV (reference sequence). The CDR3 contains 14 residues. J gave up 6 bases and V 6 bases, and 8 bases lay outside the gene matches. In DNA form, the CDR3 reads TGTGCCAGCAGCCAAGGGGGCCAGGGAAACATTCAGTACTTC. It translates to CASSQGGQGNIQYF.

The chain carries TRBV28 and TRBJ1-2; a weak D match, TRBD1 (6 bases). Trimming cost V 2 bases and J 4 bases, with 11 bases left between them. The CDR3 covers 14 residues. CDR1 and CDR2 (germline): MDHEN, SYDVKM. The CDR3 region is CASSLGGGLYGYTF. The CDR3 DNA reads as TGTGCCAGCAGTTTAGGGGGCGGACTCTATGGCTACACCTTC.